The 32 T cell receptor beta chains below come from one sample, sequenced in a study of shared clonotypes between healthy human individuals. Generated by immunoSEQ multiplex PCR, the TCRdb table keeps only in-frame clones and is missing some. The sample holds 300,000 or so clones, around 74% seen once. Sequenced material: memory CD4+ T cells sorted from blood. Subset: CD45RA-negative fraction. The receptors originated from a man younger than 45 in good health.

The chain carries TRBV30 and TRBJ2-6; D may be TRBD1 (5 bases). The CDR3 loop spans 16 amino acids. Germline CDR1 is GTSNPN and CDR2 is SVGIG (reference sequence). The ends were cut back, 3 bases at V and 0 bases at J, with 12 bases in the middle. The CDR3 sequence: CAWSLLRASGANVLTF. In DNA, the CDR3 is TGTGCCTGGAGCCTCCTCAGGGCCTCTGGGGCCAACGTCCTGACTTTC.

The chain links TRBV9 to TRBJ1-1; D is unclear. The ends were cut back, 4 bases at V and 4 bases at J, with 14 bases in the middle. Germline loops: CDR1 SGDLS, CDR2 YYNGEE. The CDR3 length is 14 residues. The CDR3: CASSPSWKGTEAFF. As DNA, the CDR3 is TGTGCCAGCAGCCCGTCCTGGAAGGGCACTGAAGCTTTCTTT.

This sequence joins TRBV9 and TRBJ1-3; D remains unclear. With 4 bases removed from V and 3 bases from J, the gap between germline ends came to 14 bases. This CDR3 contains 15 residues. CDR1 SGDLS and CDR2 YYNGEE come from the germline V gene. This CDR3 reads CASSPGVSDGNTIYF. The CDR3 nucleotides are TGTGCCAGCAGCCCCGGGGTCTCGGATGGAAACACCATATATTTT.

In the case of this clone: This clone may be a read error of a much larger clone one base away. This same CDR3 is encoded by further DNA sequences in the sample. V is TRBV5-1 and J is TRBJ2-5; D perhaps matches TRBD1 (6 bases). The CDR3 has 13 amino acids. The germline V gene encodes CDR1 SGHRS and CDR2 YFSETQ. This chain's CDR3 is CASSGGGQETQYF. The CDR3 region has the DNA TGCGCCAGCAGTGGGGGCGGCCAAGAGACTCAGTACTTC. Together with reference TRBV5-1 and TRBJ2-5, the CDR3 gives the full variable domain: KAGVTQTPRYLIKTRGQQVTLSCSPISGHRSVSWYQQTPGQGLQFLFEYFSETQRNKGNFPGRFSGRQFSNSRSEMNVSTLELGDSALYLCASSGGGQETQYFGPGTRLLVL.

The DNA of the CDR3 is TGTGCCAGCAGCTCAGGGCCCTCGGGACAGGGCTCCTACGAGCAGTACTTC. It translates to CASSSGPSGQGSYEQYF. The chain is built from TRBV9 and TRBJ2-7; 9 bases line up with TRBD1. Germline lookup yields CDR1 SGDLS and CDR2 YYNGEE. The junction had 11 bases not matched to a gene; V was cut back by 4 bases and J by 0 bases. The CDR3 length is 17 residues.

The rearrangement uses TRBV2 and TRBJ1-2; 7 positions agree with TRBD1. CDR3 length: 13 amino acids. The V gene's germline CDR1 is SNHLY and CDR2 FYNNEI. V dropped 7 bases and J dropped 6; count of bases not matched to a gene: 8. CDR3 sequence reads: CASTYSGTDGYTF. The CDR3 bases are TGTGCCAGCACCTATTCCGGGACAGATGGCTACACCTTC.

CDR3 residues: CASSSFAGGPFEQYF. CDR3 DNA sequence: TGTGCCAGTAGTTCTTTTGCGGGAGGGCCATTCGAGCAGTACTTC. V is TRBV19 and J is TRBJ2-7; 9 bases are shared with TRBD2. Germline CDR1 reads LNHDA; CDR2 reads SQIVND (reference sequence). Unmatched junction bases numbered 11, after V lost 5 bases and J lost 6 bases. CDR3 length: 15 amino acids.

The genes are TRBV5-1 and TRBJ1-2; possibly TRBD1 for D (5 bases). Trimming removed 6 bases at V and 3 bases at J, with 15 bases between. Germline V gene sequence: CDR1 SGHRS, CDR2 YFSETQ. The CDR3 length is 14 residues. The CDR3 reads CASMLWGGDYGYTF. As DNA, the CDR3 is TGCGCCAGCATGTTGTGGGGCGGAGACTATGGCTACACCTTC.

This chain joins TRBV18 and TRBJ2-7; 9 nucleotides agree with TRBD1. In germline, CDR1 is KGHSH, CDR2 LQKENI. This CDR3 region has 15 residues. The ends lost 3 bases at V and 3 bases at J; junction bases unmatched: 6. The CDR3 coding sequence is TGTGCCAGCTCACCCCGGGACAGGGTGGGCTACGAGCAGTACTTC. Encoded protein: CASSPRDRVGYEQYF. Together with reference TRBV18 and TRBJ2-7, the CDR3 gives the full variable domain: NAGVMQNPRHLVRRRGQEARLRCSPMKGHSHVYWYRQLPEEGLKFMVYLQKENIIDESGMPKERFSAEFPKEGPSILRIQQVVRGDSAAYFCASSPRDRVGYEQYFGPGTRLTVT.

J is TRBJ2-3 and V is TRBV14, with D uncertain. V gave up 1 base and J gave up 6 bases, with 14 bases separating them. This CDR3 has 15 amino acids. CDR1 and CDR2 from the germline V gene are SGHDN and FVKESK. The CDR3 reads CASSQGLVAVDTQYF. As DNA, the CDR3 is TGTGCCAGCAGCCAAGGTCTGGTGGCAGTTGATACGCAGTATTTT.

The rearrangement uses TRBV5-4 and TRBJ2-3; TRBD1 matches at 10 bases. CDR3 size: 18 residues. With V trimmed by 0 bases and J by 5 bases, 12 bases remained unmatched. Germline CDR1 reads SGHNT; CDR2 reads YYREEE (reference sequence). CDR3: CASSLEIGGQGLIDTQYF. The DNA for the CDR3 is TGTGCCAGCAGCTTGGAGATTGGGGGACAGGGGCTGATAGATACGCAGTATTTT.

This clone was seen many times. The sample carries other DNA sequences with the same CDR3. This sequence joins TRBV18 and TRBJ1-3; D possibly corresponds to TRBD1 (6 bases). Germline loops: CDR1 KGHSH, CDR2 LQKENI. V was pared by 4 bases and J by 1 base, with 8 bases between. The CDR3 is 14 amino acids. The CDR3 sequence is CASSLQGSGNTIYF. The CDR3 nucleotides are TGTGCCAGCTCACTACAGGGATCTGGAAACACCATATATTTT.

This chain connects TRBV7-3 to TRBJ2-2, with 7 positions matching TRBD1. The V segment lost 5 bases and the J segment 4 bases; nucleotides outside the gene matches: 4. This CDR3 comprises 14 residues. CDR1 is SGHTA and CDR2 is FQGTGA in the germline V gene. CDR3 in amino acids: CASSRGQTTGELFF. CDR3 DNA sequence: TGTGCCAGCAGCCGGGGACAGACCACCGGGGAGCTGTTTTTT.

The chain couples TRBV28 to TRBJ2-7; 7 nucleotides agree with TRBD2. The CDR3 is made up of 15 amino acids. Germline V gives CDR1 MDHEN, CDR2 SYDVKM. The V segment lost 3 bases and the J segment 6 bases; nucleotides outside the gene matches: 11. The CDR3 DNA reads as TGTGCCAGCAGTTTTTCAGGCGGGAGCTGGGGCGAGCAGTACTTC. Its translation is CASSFSGGSWGEQYF.

This clone was picked up many times. The chain has TRBV5-4 and TRBJ2-2; the D is unclear. CDR1 is SGHNT and CDR2 is YYREEE in the germline V gene (reference sequence). Trimming pared 3 bases from V and 9 bases from J, leaving 15 bases between. This CDR3 has 14 amino acids. DNA of the CDR3: TGTGCCAGCAGCTCGGACGGTAACTCCCGGGAGCTGTTTTTT. Translation: CASSSDGNSRELFF.

The chain links TRBV19 to TRBJ2-2, with D uncertain. The CDR3 covers 15 residues. Deletions cut 6 bases from V and 4 bases from J, with 15 bases between. Per the germline V gene, CDR1 is LNHDA and CDR2 is SQIVND (reference sequence). CDR3 sequence reads: CASSMDAAVTGELFF. As DNA, the CDR3 is TGTGCCAGTAGCATGGACGCGGCCGTCACCGGGGAGCTGTTTTTT. Filled out from reference TRBV19 and TRBJ2-2, the complete variable domain reads DGGITQSPKYLFRKEGQNVTLSCEQNLNHDAMYWYRQDPGQGLRLIYYSQIVNDFQKGDIAEGYSVSREKKESFPLTVTSAQKNPTAFYLCASSMDAAVTGELFFGEGSRLTVL.

The J gene is TRBJ2-4, the V gene TRBV10-3, with 7 bases fitting TRBD2. The CDR3 has 13 residues. V dropped 6 bases and J dropped 8; count of bases not matched to a gene: 7. Germline CDR1 and CDR2: ENHRY and SYGVKD. CDR3 amino acids: CAIRREGIDIQYF. The CDR3 DNA follows: TGTGCCATCAGGAGGGAGGGTATAGACATTCAGTACTTC.

There are a few counts of this clone. The gene calls are TRBV6-5 and TRBJ2-5; 9 bases map to TRBD1. CDR1 MNHEY and CDR2 SVGAGI come from the germline V gene. The CDR3 contains 14 residues. Trimming at V came to 5 bases and at J to 5 bases, leaving 6 bases not matched to a gene. This CDR3 reads CASSPGQGWETQYF. The CDR3 region has the DNA TGTGCCAGCAGTCCGGGACAGGGTTGGGAGACCCAGTACTTC.

On this clone itself: The junction does not match germline at one end; this may be a read error. The V call is TRBV6-5, the J call TRBJ2-1; 9 bases agree with TRBD2. This CDR3 has 12 amino acids. Germline CDR1 reads MNHEY; CDR2 reads SVGAGI. The CDR3 spells CASSSLAGDRLF. DNA for the CDR3: TGTGCCAGCAGTTCCTTAGCGGGAGACAGGCTCTTC.

The chain has TRBV6-5 and TRBJ2-7; D possibly uses TRBD1 or TRBD2 (5 bases each). Trimming took off 6 bases at V and 4 bases at J, with 16 bases between the two ends. This CDR3 is 14 amino acids long. The germline V gene encodes CDR1 MNHEY and CDR2 SVGAGI. CDR3 loop: CASSPLWGPYEQYF. The CDR3 DNA reads as TGTGCCAGCAGCCCGCTATGGGGACCTTACGAGCAGTACTTC.

This clone was recorded only once. This chain uses TRBV27 with TRBJ2-7; 9 bases map to TRBD1. J lost 8 bases, V lost 6 bases, and 17 bases had no gene match. CDR3 length: 16 residues. The germline CDR1 and CDR2 sequences are MNHEY and SMNVEV (reference sequence). CDR3 in amino acids: CASSPSVGDRELKQYF. The CDR3, as DNA: TGTGCCAGCAGCCCCTCGGTAGGGGACAGGGAACTTAAGCAGTACTTC.

This chain connects TRBV27 to TRBJ2-7; D gene unclear. The germline CDR1 and CDR2 sequences are MNHEY and SMNVEV (reference sequence). Trimming cost V 0 bases and J 0 bases, with 6 bases left between them. The CDR3 contains 14 residues. The CDR3: CASSLSPFSYEQYF. Here the CDR3 DNA reads TGTGCCAGCAGTTTATCACCCTTCTCCTACGAGCAGTACTTC.

This chain links TRBV6-1 with TRBJ2-1; the D gene is possibly TRBD2 (5 bases). This CDR3 spans 15 amino acids. The V and J ends lost 0 bases and 4 bases respectively, with 10 bases between them. Germline V gene sequence: CDR1 MNHNS, CDR2 SASEGT. CDR3 in DNA: TGTGCCAGCAGTGAAGCGGGAGAGGGATACAATGAGCAGTTCTTC. Amino acids: CASSEAGEGYNEQFF.

DNA for the CDR3: TGCGCCAGCAGCCCACAGGGAACTGAAGCTTTCTTT. Residues: CASSPQGTEAFF. This rearrangement joins TRBV4-1 to TRBJ1-1, with TRBD1 as a possible D gene (6 bases). This CDR3 contains 12 residues. The V gene's germline CDR1 is MGHRA and CDR2 YSYEKL. Between the trimmed V and J ends, which lost 4 bases and 5 bases, there was a span of 8 bases.

This clone was detected only a few times. This chain links TRBV19 with TRBJ2-3; a possible D gene is TRBD2 (6 bases). CDR1 is LNHDA, CDR2 SQIVND, per germline (reference sequence). Deletions cut 6 bases from V and 4 bases from J, with 11 bases between. This CDR3 comprises 13 residues. CDR3 region: CASSLGGADTQYF. Written as DNA, the CDR3 is TGTGCCAGTAGCCTGGGGGGTGCAGATACGCAGTATTTT.

The chain couples TRBV6-1 to TRBJ2-7; 8 nucleotides match TRBD1. The germline gives CDR1 MNHNS, CDR2 SASEGT. V trimming: 4 bases; J trimming: 3 bases; junction bases outside the gene matches: 2. CDR3 length equals 13 residues. CDR3 nucleotides: TGTGCCAGCAGTGCCGACAGGGGCTACGAGCAGTACTTC. Protein product: CASSADRGYEQYF.

This clone was recorded once. This rearrangement joins TRBV6-6 to TRBJ2-1, with TRBD2 matching over 11 bases. The CDR3 contains 14 residues. V shed 8 bases and J 4 bases; nucleotides not matched to a gene: 4. Germline CDR1 reads MNHNY; CDR2 reads SVGAGI (reference sequence). This CDR3 reads CASWGTSGYNEQFF. CDR3 bases: TGTGCCAGCTGGGGGACTAGCGGTTACAATGAGCAGTTCTTC.

This clone showed up just once. This likely reflects a read error, since a far larger clone is one base away. The chain is built from TRBV5-1 and TRBJ2-2; D gene ambiguous. The CDR3 extends over 14 amino acids. Germline V gene data show CDR1 as SGHRS and CDR2 as YFSETQ. V was pared by 1 base and J by 10 bases, with 14 bases between. This CDR3 is CASSLIGVSEELFF. CDR3 DNA: TGCGCCAGCAGCTTGATAGGAGTTAGTGAGGAGCTGTTTTTT.

This clone was seen a few times. CDR3 DNA sequence: TGCAGCGTTGACACTCGGAGCCAAGAGACCCAGTACTTC. This gives the protein CSVDTRSQETQYF. V is TRBV29-1 and J is TRBJ2-5, with D uncertain. V gave up 3 bases and J gave up 1 base, with 9 bases separating them. The CDR3 sequence is 13 residues long. Germline V CDR1 and CDR2: SQVTM, ANQGSEA.

This chain uses TRBV5-4 with TRBJ2-7; 9 bases line up with TRBD2. CDR1 is SGHNT and CDR2 is YYREEE in the germline V gene (reference sequence). The CDR3 contains 14 residues. V shed 4 bases, J shed 5 bases, and the junction held 7 bases outside the gene matches. DNA of the CDR3: TGTGCCAGCAGCCACAAAGGGACTAGCAACGAGCAGTACTTC. Protein: CASSHKGTSNEQYF.

The CDR3: CASSVGASTDTQYF. The DNA of the CDR3 is TGTGCCAGCAGTGTGGGAGCCAGCACAGATACGCAGTATTTT. The V gene is TRBV2, the J gene TRBJ2-3, with D perhaps TRBD2 (5 bases). Between the trimmed V and J ends, which lost 4 bases and 0 bases, there was a span of 8 bases. Germline lookup yields CDR1 SNHLY and CDR2 FYNNEI. There are 14 residues in the CDR3. The variable domain in full, with the rest retrieved from reference TRBV2 and TRBJ2-3, is EPEVTQTPSHQVTQMGQEVILRCVPISNHLYFYWYRQILGQKVEFLVSFYNNEISEKSEIFDDQFSVERPDGSNFTLKIRSTKLEDSAMYFCASSVGASTDTQYFGPGTRLTVL.

The chain links TRBV5-1 to TRBJ1-1; D perhaps matches TRBD1 (5 bases). The CDR3 is made up of 15 amino acids. Trimming removed 0 bases at V and 1 base at J, with 10 bases between. The germline V gene encodes CDR1 SGHRS and CDR2 YFSETQ. In DNA, the CDR3 is TGCGCCAGCAGCTTGGCCGGGGGGAAGAACACTGAAGCTTTCTTT. Translated, it gives CASSLAGGKNTEAFF.